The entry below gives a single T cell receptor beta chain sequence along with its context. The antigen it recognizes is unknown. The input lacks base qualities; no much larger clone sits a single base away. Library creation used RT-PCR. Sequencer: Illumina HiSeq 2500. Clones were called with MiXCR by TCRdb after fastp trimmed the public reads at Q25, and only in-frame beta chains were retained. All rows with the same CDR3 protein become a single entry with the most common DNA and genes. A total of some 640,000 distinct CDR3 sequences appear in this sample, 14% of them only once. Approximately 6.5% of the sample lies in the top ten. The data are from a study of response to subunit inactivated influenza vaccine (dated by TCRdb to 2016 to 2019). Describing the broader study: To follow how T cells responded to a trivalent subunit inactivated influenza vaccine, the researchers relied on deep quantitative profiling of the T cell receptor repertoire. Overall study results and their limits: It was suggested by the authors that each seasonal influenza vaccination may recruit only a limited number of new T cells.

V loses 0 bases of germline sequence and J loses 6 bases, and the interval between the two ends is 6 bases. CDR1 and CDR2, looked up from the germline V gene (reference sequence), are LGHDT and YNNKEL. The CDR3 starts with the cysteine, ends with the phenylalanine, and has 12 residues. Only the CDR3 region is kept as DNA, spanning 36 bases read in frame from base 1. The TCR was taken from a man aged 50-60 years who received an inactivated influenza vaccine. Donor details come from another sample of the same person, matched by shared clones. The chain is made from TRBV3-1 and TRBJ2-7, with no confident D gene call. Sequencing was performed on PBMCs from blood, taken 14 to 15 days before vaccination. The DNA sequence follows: TGTGCCAGCAGCCAAGATCTAGGCGAGCAGTACTTC. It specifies CASSQDLGEQYF.